The T cell receptor (beta chain) described here comes from a study of T cell clones after liver transplantation. In the study overall: Graft-donor-reactive sequences were compared with third-party-reactive TCRbeta sequences from pre-transplant mixed lymphocyte reactions.

The CDR3 has 17 amino acids. Trimming stripped 5 bases from V and 7 bases from J, with 24 bases between. Germline values: CDR1 SGHNT, CDR2 YENEEA. Clones were sequenced by immunoSEQ multiplex PCR, and TCRdb holds only the in-frame ones, with some missing. The sample has 45,000 to 55,000 clones; 84% are singletons. The sequencing used CD4+ T cells from blood, collected before liver transplant. The chain joins TRBV11-3 to TRBJ2-1; D may correspond to TRBD1 or TRBD2 (5 bases each). The receptor comes from a human donor who received a liver transplant. The CDR3 region has the DNA TGTGCCAGCAGCCCTCCCTCGAGCCACGAGGGGTGGAATGAGCAGTTCTTC. It specifies CASSPPSSHEGWNEQFF.